Reported below is one T cell receptor beta chain. This entry belongs to a study of shared T cell receptors in the human thymus. Data came from immunoSEQ multiplex PCR; TCRdb stores just in-frame clones and leaves some out. The sample has some 700,000 clones, around 85% seen once. The trim removed 0 bases at V and 12 bases at J, leaving 5 bases unmatched. Germline assignment: CDR1 MNHNY and CDR2 SVGAGI (reference sequence). The CDR3 length is 15 residues. This sample also belongs to another study, concerning human thymus T cells.

The gene calls are TRBV6-6 and TRBJ1-6; the match to TRBD1 covers 10 bases. Sequencing was performed on thymocytes. This clonotype originated in a girl under three years old with a congenital heart defect. In DNA form, the CDR3 reads TGTGCCAGCAGTTACTCGACAGGGGGCTCTAAACCCCTCCACTTT. It translates to CASSYSTGGSKPLHF.